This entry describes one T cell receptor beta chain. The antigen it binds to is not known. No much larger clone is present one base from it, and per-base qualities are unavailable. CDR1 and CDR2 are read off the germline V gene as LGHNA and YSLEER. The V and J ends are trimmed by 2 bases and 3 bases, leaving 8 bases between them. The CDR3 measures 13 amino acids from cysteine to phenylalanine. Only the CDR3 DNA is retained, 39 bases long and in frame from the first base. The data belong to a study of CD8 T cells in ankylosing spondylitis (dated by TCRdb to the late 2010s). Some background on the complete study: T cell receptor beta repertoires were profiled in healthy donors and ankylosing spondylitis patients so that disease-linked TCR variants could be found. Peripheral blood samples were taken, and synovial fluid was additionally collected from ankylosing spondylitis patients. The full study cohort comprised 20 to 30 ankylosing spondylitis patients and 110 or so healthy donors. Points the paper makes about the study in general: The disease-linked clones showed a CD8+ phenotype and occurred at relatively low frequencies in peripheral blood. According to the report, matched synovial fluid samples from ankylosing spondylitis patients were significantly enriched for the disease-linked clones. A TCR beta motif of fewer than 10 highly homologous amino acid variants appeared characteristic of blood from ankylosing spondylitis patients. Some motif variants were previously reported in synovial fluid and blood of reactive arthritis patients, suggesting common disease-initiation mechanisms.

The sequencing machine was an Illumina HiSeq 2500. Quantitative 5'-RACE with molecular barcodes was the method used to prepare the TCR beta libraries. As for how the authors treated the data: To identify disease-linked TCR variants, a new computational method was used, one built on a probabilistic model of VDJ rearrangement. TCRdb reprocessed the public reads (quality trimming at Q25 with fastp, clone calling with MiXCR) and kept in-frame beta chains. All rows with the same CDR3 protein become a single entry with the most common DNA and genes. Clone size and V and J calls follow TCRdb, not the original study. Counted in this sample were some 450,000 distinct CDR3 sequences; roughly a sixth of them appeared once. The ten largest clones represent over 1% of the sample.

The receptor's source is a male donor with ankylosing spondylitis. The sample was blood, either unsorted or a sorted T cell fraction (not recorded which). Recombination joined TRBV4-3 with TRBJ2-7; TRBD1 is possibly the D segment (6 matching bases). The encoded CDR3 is CASSQLTGYEQYF. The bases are TGCGCCAGCAGCCAATTGACAGGCTACGAGCAGTACTTC.